The sequence of this T cell receptor (beta chain) was determined in a study of blood T cells in healthy people across ages. Germline loops: CDR1 MNHEY, CDR2 SVGEGT. The CDR3 contains 12 residues. A J-beta primer mix and a sample-barcoded 5' primer were used in a second PCR of about 7 to 11 cycles. From the 5' RACE reads, TCRdb called clonotypes with MiXCR, one entry per CDR3 protein. The table records 600,000 to 800,000 distinct CDR3 sequences, 40% to 65% of them present only once. About this clonotype itself: It may be a read error: a sequence one base away is much more abundant.

This chain links TRBV6-2 or TRBV6-3 with TRBJ2-7; D unclear. Sequenced material: blood. The clonotype was recovered from a woman of 80 years or more in good health. The CDR3 region has the DNA TGTGCCGGCAGTTACTTGGTGCCACTTAAGTACTTC. This encodes CAGSYLVPLKYF.